This T cell receptor beta chain was obtained from a study of molecular identifiers for immune sequencing clone quantification. Overall study: With replicates, the RNA of about 20,000 or 100,000 naive CD8 cells was split five ways and four were sequenced. Study-level findings and limits: Clonotypes topping 20 RNA copies carried over 98% of effector molecules but under 1% of naive ones.

The CDR3 runs 13 residues. V lost 7 bases and J 3 bases, leaving 7 bases between the germline ends. CDR1 and CDR2 from the germline V gene are MDHEN and SYDVKM. Naive CD8 T cells were sorted as CD8+CD4-CCR7+CD45RA+. Ten or more counts support this clonotype. Its antigen is still unknown. Methods described previously, with TCR primers listed, were used for bulk TCR libraries. TCRdb passed the PCR reads through MiXCR, listing each CDR3 protein once. Of 90,000 or so distinct CDR3 sequences in the sample, approximately 22% were seen once. The genes are TRBV28 and TRBJ2-6; no clear D. This TCR derives from a human donor in good health. Some libraries in this study had Jurkat cell RNA spiked in. The sample consisted of naive CD8+ T cells from blood, with Jurkat cell RNA spiked in. Documented subset: FACS-sorted CD8+CD4-CCR7+CD45RA+ naive T cells. This CDR3 reads CASNAGGANVLTF. CDR3 coding DNA: TGTGCCAGCAACGCCGGTGGGGCCAACGTCCTGACTTTC.